Presented here are 4 T cell receptor beta chains from one specimen sequenced in a study of blood T cells in healthy people across ages. Through a sample-barcoded 5' primer and a J-beta primer mix, a second PCR was run for about 6 to 11 cycles. TCRdb re-analysed the 5' RACE reads in MiXCR, keeping a single row per CDR3 protein. Among approximately 810,000 distinct CDR3 sequences listed, around 28% were seen once. The sample was blood. These receptors were taken from an elderly woman in good health.

This clonotype was detected only a few times. V gene TRBV20-1 combines with J gene TRBJ1-5, with 8 bases fitting TRBD1. Germline CDR1 DFQATT, CDR2 SNEGSKA (reference sequence). Losses at the gene ends were 5 bases for V and 2 bases for J; bases not matched to a gene: 8. The CDR3 is made up of 15 amino acids. The CDR3 DNA is TGCAGTGCTCAACGTGGACAGGGAGGCAATCAGCCCCAGCATTTT. Translated: CSAQRGQGGNQPQHF.

There are many counts of this clonotype. The chain recombines TRBV5-1 with TRBJ2-7; 7 nucleotides match TRBD1. The CDR3 is made up of 14 amino acids. J was trimmed by 7 bases and V by 10 bases; bases with no gene match: 17. Germline V gene lookup returns CDR1 SGHRS and CDR2 YFSETQ. The CDR3: CAHLGRQGLKEQYF. In nucleotides, the CDR3 is TGCGCCCACTTGGGGAGACAGGGCCTAAAAGAGCAGTACTTC. The variable domain in full, completed from reference TRBV5-1 and TRBJ2-7, reads KAGVTQTPRYLIKTRGQQVTLSCSPISGHRSVSWYQQTPGQGLQFLFEYFSETQRNKGNFPGRFSGRQFSNSRSEMNVSTLELGDSALYLCAHLGRQGLKEQYFGPGTRLTVT.

The rearrangement joins TRBV5-1 to TRBJ2-7; D gene ambiguous. The CDR3 sequence is 12 residues long. The V end was cut by 4 bases, the J end by 3 bases, with 8 bases between. Germline CDR1 reads SGHRS; CDR2 reads YFSETQ. The CDR3 DNA reads as TGCGCCAGCAGCGACACATACTACGAGCAGTACTTC. It is translated as CASSDTYYEQYF.

The chain employs TRBV6-2 or TRBV6-3 and TRBJ2-4, with unresolved D. The CDR3 runs 15 residues. Germline CDR1 and CDR2: MNHEY and SVGEGT. The germline V and J ends were trimmed by 6 bases and 0 bases, with 12 bases remaining between them. The CDR3 DNA follows: TGTGCCAGCAGCCGGACGGCCCTAGCCAAAAACATTCAGTACTTC. Amino acid sequence: CASSRTALAKNIQYF.